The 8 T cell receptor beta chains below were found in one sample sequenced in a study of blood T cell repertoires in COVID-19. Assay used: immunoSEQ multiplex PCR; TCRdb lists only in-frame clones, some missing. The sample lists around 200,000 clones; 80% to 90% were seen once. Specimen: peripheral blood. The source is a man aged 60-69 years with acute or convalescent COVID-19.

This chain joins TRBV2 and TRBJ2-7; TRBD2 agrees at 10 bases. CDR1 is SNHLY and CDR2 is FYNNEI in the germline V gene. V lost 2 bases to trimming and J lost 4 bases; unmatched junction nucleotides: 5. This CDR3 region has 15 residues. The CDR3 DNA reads TGTGCCAGCAGTGAACAAGCGGGAGGGCCGTACGAGCAGTACTTC. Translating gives CASSEQAGGPYEQYF.

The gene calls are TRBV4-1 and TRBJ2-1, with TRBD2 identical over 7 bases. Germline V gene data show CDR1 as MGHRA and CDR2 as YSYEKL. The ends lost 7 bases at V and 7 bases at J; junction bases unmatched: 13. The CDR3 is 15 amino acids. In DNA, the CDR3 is TGCGCCAGCACCCACAGCGGGCTAGCGGTAAATGAGCAGTTCTTC. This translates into CASTHSGLAVNEQFF.

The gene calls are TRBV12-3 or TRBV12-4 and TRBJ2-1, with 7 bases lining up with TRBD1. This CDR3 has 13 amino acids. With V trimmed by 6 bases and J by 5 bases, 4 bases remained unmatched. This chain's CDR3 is CASRLGQNNEQFF. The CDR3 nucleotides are TGTGCCAGCAGGTTGGGACAGAACAATGAGCAGTTCTTC.

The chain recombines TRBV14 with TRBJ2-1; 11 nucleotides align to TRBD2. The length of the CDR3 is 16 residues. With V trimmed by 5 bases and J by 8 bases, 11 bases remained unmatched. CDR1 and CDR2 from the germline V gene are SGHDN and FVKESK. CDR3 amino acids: CASSIQPGTSGYEQFF. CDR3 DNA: TGTGCCAGCAGCATACAACCCGGGACTAGCGGTTATGAGCAGTTCTTC. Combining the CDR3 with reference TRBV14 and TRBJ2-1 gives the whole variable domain EAGVTQFPSHSVIEKGQTVTLRCDPISGHDNLYWYRRVMGKEIKFLLHFVKESKQDESGMPNNRFLAERTGGTYSTLKVQPAELEDSGVYFCASSIQPGTSGYEQFFGPGTRLTVL.

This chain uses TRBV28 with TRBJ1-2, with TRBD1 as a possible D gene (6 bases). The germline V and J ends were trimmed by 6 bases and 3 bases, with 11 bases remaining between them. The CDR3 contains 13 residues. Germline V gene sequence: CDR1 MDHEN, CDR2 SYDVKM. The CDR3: CASSRGLDYGYTF. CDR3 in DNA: TGTGCCAGCAGCAGGGGCCTAGACTATGGCTACACCTTC.

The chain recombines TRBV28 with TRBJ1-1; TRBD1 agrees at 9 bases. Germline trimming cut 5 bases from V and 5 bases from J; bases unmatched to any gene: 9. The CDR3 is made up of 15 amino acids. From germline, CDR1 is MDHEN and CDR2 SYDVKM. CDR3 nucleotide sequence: TGTGCCAGCAGTGGACAGGGGCTCGGGGAGACTGAAGCTTTCTTT. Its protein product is CASSGQGLGETEAFF.

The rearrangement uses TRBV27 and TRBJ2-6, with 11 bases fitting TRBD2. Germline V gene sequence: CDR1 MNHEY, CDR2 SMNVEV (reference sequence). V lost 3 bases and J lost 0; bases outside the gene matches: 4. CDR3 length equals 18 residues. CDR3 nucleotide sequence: TGTGCCAGCAGTTTGGGTAGCGGGAGGGCCTCTGGGGCCAACGTCCTGACTTTC. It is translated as CASSLGSGRASGANVLTF.

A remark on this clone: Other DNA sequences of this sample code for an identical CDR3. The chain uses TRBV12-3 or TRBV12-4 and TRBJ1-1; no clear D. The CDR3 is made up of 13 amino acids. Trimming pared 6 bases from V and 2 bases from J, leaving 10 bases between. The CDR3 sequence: CASSLGVNTEAFF. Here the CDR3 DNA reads TGTGCCAGCAGCCTAGGTGTCAACACTGAAGCTTTCTTT.